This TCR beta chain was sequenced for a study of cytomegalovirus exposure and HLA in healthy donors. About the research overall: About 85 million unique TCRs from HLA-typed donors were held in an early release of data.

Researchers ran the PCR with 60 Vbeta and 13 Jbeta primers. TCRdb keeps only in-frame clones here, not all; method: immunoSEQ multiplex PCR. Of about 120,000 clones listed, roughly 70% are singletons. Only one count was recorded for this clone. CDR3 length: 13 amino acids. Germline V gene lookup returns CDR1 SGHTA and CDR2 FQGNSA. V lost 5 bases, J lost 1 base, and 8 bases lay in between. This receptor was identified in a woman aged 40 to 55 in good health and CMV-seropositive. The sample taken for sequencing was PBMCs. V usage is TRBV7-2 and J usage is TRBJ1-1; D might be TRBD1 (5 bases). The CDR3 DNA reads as TGTGCCAGCAGCGCCGACAGGAACACTGAAGCTTTCTTT. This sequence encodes CASSADRNTEAFF.